This paragraph reports one T cell receptor beta chain. CDR1 MNHEY and CDR2 SVGAGI come from the germline V gene. V lost 6 bases and J lost 8, with 11 bases in between. The CDR3 is 12 residues long. This sample is drawn from a study of T cell changes during pregnancy in multiple sclerosis. The repertoire was sequenced with immunoSEQ multiplex PCR; TCRdb's copy has only in-frame clones and lacks some. Here the sample spans about 39,000 clones, almost 95% being singletons. The input for sequencing was CD4+ T cells from peripheral blood mononuclear cells, taken after pregnancy. This TCR derives from a female donor with multiple sclerosis, enrolled in a pregnancy study. The chain is built from TRBV6-5 and TRBJ2-1; D possibly corresponds to TRBD1 (6 bases). CDR3 nucleotide sequence: TGTGCCAGCAGGGGTGGGGGCTATGAGCAGTTCTTC. Amino acid sequence: CASRGGGYEQFF.